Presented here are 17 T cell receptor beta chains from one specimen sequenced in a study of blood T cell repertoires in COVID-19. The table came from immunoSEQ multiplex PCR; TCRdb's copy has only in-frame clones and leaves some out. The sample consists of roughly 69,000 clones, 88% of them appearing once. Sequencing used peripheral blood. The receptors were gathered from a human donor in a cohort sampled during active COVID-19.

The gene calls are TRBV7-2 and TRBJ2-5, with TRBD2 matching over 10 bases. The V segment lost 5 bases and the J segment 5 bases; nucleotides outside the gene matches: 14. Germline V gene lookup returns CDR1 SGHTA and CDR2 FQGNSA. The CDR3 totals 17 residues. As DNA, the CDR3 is TGTGCCAGCAGCCCCAAGCGGGGGGGCCGCTGGTTGGAGACCCAGTACTTC. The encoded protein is CASSPKRGGRWLETQYF. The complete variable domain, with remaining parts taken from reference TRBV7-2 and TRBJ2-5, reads GAGVSQSPSNKVTEKGKDVELRCDPISGHTALYWYRQSLGQGLEFLIYFQGNSAPDKSGLPSDRFSAERTGGSVSTLTIQRTQQEDSAVYLCASSPKRGGRWLETQYFGPGTRLLVL.

The CDR3 protein is CARSLGGTARDTGELFF. CDR3 nucleotides: TGTGCCAGAAGCTTGGGAGGGACTGCCCGGGACACCGGGGAGCTGTTTTTT. The chain joins TRBV5-3 to TRBJ2-2; the D gene is possibly TRBD2 (6 bases). TRBV5-3 is designated an ORF whose function remains uncertain. V lost 0 bases to trimming and J lost 3 bases, with 15 bases between them. The CDR3 consists of 17 residues.

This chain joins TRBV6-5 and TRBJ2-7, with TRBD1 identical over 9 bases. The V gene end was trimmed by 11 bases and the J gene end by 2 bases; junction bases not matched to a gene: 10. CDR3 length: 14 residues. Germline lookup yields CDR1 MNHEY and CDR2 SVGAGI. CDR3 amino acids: CAAFRDRVPYEQYF. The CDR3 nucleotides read TGTGCCGCATTCCGGGACAGGGTTCCCTACGAGCAGTACTTC.

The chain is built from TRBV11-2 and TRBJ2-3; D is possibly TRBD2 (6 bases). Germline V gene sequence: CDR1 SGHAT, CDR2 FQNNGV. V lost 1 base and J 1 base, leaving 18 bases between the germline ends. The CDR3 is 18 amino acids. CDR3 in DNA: TGTGCCAGCAGCTTAGGTGACCCGACTAGGACCCGCACAGATACGCAGTATTTT. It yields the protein CASSLGDPTRTRTDTQYF.

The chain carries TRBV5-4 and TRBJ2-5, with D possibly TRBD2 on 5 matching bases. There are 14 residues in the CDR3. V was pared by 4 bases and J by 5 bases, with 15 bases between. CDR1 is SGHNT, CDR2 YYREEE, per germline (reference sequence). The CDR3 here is CASSSSSGAETQYF. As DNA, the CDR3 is TGTGCCAGCAGCAGCTCCAGCGGCGCCGAGACCCAGTACTTC.

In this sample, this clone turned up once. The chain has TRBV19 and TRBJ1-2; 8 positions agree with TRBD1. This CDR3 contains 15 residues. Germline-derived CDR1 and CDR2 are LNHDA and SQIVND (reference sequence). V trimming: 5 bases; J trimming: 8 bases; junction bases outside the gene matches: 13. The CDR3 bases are TGTGCCAGTAGTCCCAGGGACAGGAATTTGCGGGGCTACACCTTC. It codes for CASSPRDRNLRGYTF.

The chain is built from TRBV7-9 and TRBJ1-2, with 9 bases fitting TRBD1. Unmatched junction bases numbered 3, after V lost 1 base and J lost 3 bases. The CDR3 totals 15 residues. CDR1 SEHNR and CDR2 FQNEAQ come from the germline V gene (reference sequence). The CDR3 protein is CASSLGTGDDYGYTF. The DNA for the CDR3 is TGTGCCAGCAGCTTAGGGACAGGGGACGACTATGGCTACACCTTC.

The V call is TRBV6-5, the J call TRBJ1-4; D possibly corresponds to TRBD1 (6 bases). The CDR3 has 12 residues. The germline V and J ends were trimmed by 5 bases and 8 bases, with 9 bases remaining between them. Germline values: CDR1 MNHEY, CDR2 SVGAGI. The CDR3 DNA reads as TGTGCCAGCAGTCAGGGGAACGAAAAACTGTTTTTT. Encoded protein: CASSQGNEKLFF.

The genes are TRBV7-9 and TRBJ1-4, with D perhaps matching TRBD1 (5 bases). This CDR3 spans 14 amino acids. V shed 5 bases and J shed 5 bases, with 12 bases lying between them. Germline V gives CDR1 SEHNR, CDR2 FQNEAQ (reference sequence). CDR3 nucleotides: TGTGCCAGCAGCACCGCCGGGGGAAATGAAAAACTGTTTTTT. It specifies CASSTAGGNEKLFF.

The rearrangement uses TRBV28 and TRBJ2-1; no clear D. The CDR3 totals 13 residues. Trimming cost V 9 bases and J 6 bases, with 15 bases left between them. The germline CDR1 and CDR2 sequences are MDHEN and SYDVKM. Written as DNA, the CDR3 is TGTGCCAGTTTTAGCCCCTTACGCAATGAGCAGTTCTTC. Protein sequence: CASFSPLRNEQFF.

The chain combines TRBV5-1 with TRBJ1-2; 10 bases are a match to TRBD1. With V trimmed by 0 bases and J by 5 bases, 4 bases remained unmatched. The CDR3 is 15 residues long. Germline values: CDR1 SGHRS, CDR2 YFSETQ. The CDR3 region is CASSLGQGARYGYTF. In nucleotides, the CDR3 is TGCGCCAGCAGCTTGGGACAGGGGGCTCGGTATGGCTACACCTTC. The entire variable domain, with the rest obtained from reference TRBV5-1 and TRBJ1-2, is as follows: KAGVTQTPRYLIKTRGQQVTLSCSPISGHRSVSWYQQTPGQGLQFLFEYFSETQRNKGNFPGRFSGRQFSNSRSEMNVSTLELGDSALYLCASSLGQGARYGYTFGSGTRLTVV.

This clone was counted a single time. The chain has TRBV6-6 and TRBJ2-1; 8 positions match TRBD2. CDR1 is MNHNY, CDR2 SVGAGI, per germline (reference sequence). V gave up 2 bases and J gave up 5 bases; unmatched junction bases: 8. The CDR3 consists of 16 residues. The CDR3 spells CASSYLGSGTHNEQFF. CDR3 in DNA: TGTGCCAGCAGTTACCTGGGTAGCGGGACCCACAATGAGCAGTTCTTC.

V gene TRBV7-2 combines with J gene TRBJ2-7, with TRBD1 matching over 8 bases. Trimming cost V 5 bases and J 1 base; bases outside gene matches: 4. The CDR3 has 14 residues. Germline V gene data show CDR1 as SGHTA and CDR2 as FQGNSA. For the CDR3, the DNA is TGTGCCAGCAGCCAACGACAGGGGTCCTACGAGCAGTACTTC. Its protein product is CASSQRQGSYEQYF. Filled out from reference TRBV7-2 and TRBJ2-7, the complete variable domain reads GAGVSQSPSNKVTEKGKDVELRCDPISGHTALYWYRQSLGQGLEFLIYFQGNSAPDKSGLPSDRFSAERTGGSVSTLTIQRTQQEDSAVYLCASSQRQGSYEQYFGPGTRLTVT.

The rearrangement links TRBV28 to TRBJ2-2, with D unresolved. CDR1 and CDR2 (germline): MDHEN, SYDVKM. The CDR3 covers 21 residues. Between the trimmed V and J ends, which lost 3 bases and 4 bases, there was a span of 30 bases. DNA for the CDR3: TGTGCCAGCAGTTTTTCCCACCAGGCAACTTACCGAATCCACGGCACCGGGGAGCTGTTTTTT. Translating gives CASSFSHQATYRIHGTGELFF.

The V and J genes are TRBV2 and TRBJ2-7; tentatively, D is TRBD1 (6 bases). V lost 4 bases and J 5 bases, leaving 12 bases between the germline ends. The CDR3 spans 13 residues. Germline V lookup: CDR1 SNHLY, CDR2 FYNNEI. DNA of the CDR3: TGTGCCAGCAGTGCGAACAGGGCGAACGAGCAGTACTTC. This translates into CASSANRANEQYF.

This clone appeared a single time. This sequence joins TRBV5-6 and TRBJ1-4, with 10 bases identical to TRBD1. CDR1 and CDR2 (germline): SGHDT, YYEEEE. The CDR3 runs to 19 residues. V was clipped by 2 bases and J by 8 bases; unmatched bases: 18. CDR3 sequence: CASSFGTGTGVWGGEKLFF. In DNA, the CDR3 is TGTGCCAGCAGCTTCGGAACCGGGACAGGGGTTTGGGGAGGCGAAAAACTGTTTTTT. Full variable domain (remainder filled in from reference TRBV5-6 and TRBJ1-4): DAGVTQSPTHLIKTRGQQVTLRCSPKSGHDTVSWYQQALGQGPQFIFQYYEEEERQRGNFPDRFSGHQFPNYSSELNVNALLLGDSALYLCASSFGTGTGVWGGEKLFFGSGTQLSVL.

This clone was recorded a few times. The CDR3 reads CASSRLDRVNEQFF. Here the CDR3 DNA reads TGTGCCAGCAGCCGCCTCGACAGGGTCAATGAGCAGTTCTTC. The genes are TRBV6-2 or TRBV6-3 and TRBJ2-1; 7 bases line up with TRBD1. Germline assignment: CDR1 MNHEY and CDR2 SVGEGT. The CDR3 totals 14 residues. The V gene end was trimmed by 6 bases and the J gene end by 6 bases; junction bases not matched to a gene: 8.